This record covers a single T cell receptor (beta chain). Its antigen is unknown. The sample is drawn from a study of T cell responses to AZD1222 COVID-19 vaccine. Study outcomes and limitations: The donors showed a predominance of white British ancestry and of females, with possible underestimation of clonal diversity. Only a handful of AZD1222 recipients, six or seven in all, had baseline seropositivity.

Data came from immunoSEQ multiplex PCR; TCRdb stores just in-frame clones and leaves some out. In the table there are under 200,000 clones, roughly 94% of which are singletons. Specimen: peripheral blood, collected on day 0 of MenACWY control vaccination. The TCR was taken from an adult in good health.

CDR3 region: CASSLTGGSTTPPNYGYTF. As DNA, the CDR3 is TGTGCCAGCAGCTTAACGGGGGGGTCCACAACGCCTCCTAACTATGGCTACACCTTC. The chain joins TRBV7-3 to TRBJ1-2, with D possibly matching TRBD1 (5 bases). Germline CDR1 is SGHTA and CDR2 is FQGTGA. V gave up 0 bases and J gave up 0 bases, with 20 bases separating them. This CDR3 has 19 residues.